What follows is one TCR beta chain and its context. This record comes from a study of blood T cell repertoires in COVID-19. Study summary: Sites across the United States, Italy and Spain contributed samples from acute and convalescent COVID-19. In each case, the material was cDNA or gDNA derived from T cells, B-cell-depleted T cells, or PBMCs.

Germline loops: CDR1 LNHDA, CDR2 SQIVND (reference sequence). There are 16 residues in the CDR3. The germline V and J ends were trimmed by 5 bases and 3 bases, with 18 bases remaining between them. Measured with immunoSEQ multiplex PCR; TCRdb has only the in-frame clones, and not every one. Of 120,000 to 150,000 clones listed, 82% are singletons. The sample was peripheral blood. The receptor's source is an elderly woman with acute or convalescent COVID-19. The chain has TRBV19 and TRBJ2-3; D remains unclear. CDR3 in DNA: TGTGCCAGTAGTCTAAGGCTAGGCGGTGTTACAGATACGCAGTATTTT. This encodes CASSLRLGGVTDTQYF.